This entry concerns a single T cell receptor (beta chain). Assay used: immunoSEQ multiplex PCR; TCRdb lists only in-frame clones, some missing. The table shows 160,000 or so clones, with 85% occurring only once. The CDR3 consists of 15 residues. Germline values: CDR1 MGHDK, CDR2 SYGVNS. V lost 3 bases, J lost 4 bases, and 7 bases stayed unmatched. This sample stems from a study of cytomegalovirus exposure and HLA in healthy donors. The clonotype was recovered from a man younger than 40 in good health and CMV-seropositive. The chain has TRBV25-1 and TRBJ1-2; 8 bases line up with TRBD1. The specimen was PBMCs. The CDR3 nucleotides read TGTGCCAGCAGTGATCCCGGGACAGGACTCTATGGCTACACCTTC. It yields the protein CASSDPGTGLYGYTF.